This is a list of T cell receptor beta chains from one sample in a study of T-cell reconstitution after alpha-beta-depleted transplantation in children. TCRdb recomputed calls from the PCR reads with MiXCR, one row per CDR3 protein. This sample has about 500,000 distinct CDR3 sequences, with around a third found just once. Sequences were derived from PBMCs from the stem cell graft donor, sampled from the stem cell graft. The receptors derive from a human donor who donated a stem cell graft to a child with aplastic anemia. CDR3s include the opening cysteine and the closing phenylalanine or tryptophan. D genes are given only for firm matches. Only some rows state a clone size, as once, few, many or a class for expanded clones.

J	D	V	length	size	DNA	CDR3
TRBJ2-7	NA	TRBV9	16	NA	TGTGCCAGCAGCGTAGATGGAGGCGGAGAATCCTACGAGCAGTACTTC	CASSVDGGGESYEQYF
TRBJ2-2	TRBD2	TRBV28	17	NA	TGTGCCAGCAGTTTAACGGCTAGCGGGAGCAACACCGGGGAGCTGTTTTTT	CASSLTASGSNTGELFF
TRBJ2-5	TRBD2	TRBV5-6	16	few	TGTGCCAGCAGCTTTTATCTGGGACTAGCAGCGGAGACCCAGTACTTC	CASSFYLGLAAETQYF
TRBJ2-6	TRBD2	TRBV6-4	16	few	TGTGCCAGCACCGGACTAGCGGGAGCTGGGGCCAACGTCCTGACTTTC	CASTGLAGAGANVLTF
TRBJ2-3	NA	TRBV10-3	12	NA	TGTGCCATCGCCCCTCAGGAGGGTACGCAGTATTTT	CAIAPQEGTQYF
TRBJ2-7	TRBD1	TRBV19	19	NA	TGTGCCAGTAGCTCCGGGACAGGGACTTTTTTGGGGATTTCCTACGAGCAGTACTTC	CASSSGTGTFLGISYEQYF
TRBJ2-7	NA	TRBV20-1	12	few	TGCAGTGCTAGGTACTACTCCTACGAGCAGTACTTC	CSARYYSYEQYF
TRBJ2-4	NA	TRBV15	15	few	TGTGCCACCAGCAGAGATACAGCTTCCAAAAACATTCAGTACTTC	CATSRDTASKNIQYF
TRBJ2-1	TRBD1	TRBV12-3/TRBV12-4	15	many	TGTGCCAGCAGTCCCCGACAGGGATCCTACAATGAGCAGTTCTTC	CASSPRQGSYNEQFF
TRBJ2-5	NA	TRBV28	12	NA	TGTGCCAGCAGTTTTCCGTTAGAGACCCAGTACTTC	CASSFPLETQYF
TRBJ2-7	TRBD1	TRBV5-6	14	NA	TGTGCCAGCAAGATGACAGGGAACTCCTACGAGCAGTACTTC	CASKMTGNSYEQYF
TRBJ2-2	TRBD2	TRBV20-1	17	NA	TGCAGTGCTGTTTCTAGCGGGCGGGTTTACCGCACCGGGGAGCTGTTTTTT	CSAVSSGRVYRTGELFF
TRBJ2-1	NA	TRBV7-9	13	NA	TGTGCCAGCAGCTTAATGGGGGTAGGCTGGGGGTTCTTC	CASSLMGVGWGFF
TRBJ1-1	NA	TRBV29-1	12	NA	TGCAGCGTTGCCCGAACCGACACTGAAGCTTTCTTT	CSVARTDTEAFF
TRBJ2-2	NA	TRBV5-6	15	NA	TGTGCCAGCAGCGAACGACTAGTCGGGGCCGGGGAGCTGTTTTTT	CASSERLVGAGELFF
TRBJ2-7	TRBD2	TRBV7-2	16	NA	TGTGCCAGCAGCTTAGCTGGAGGCGGGAGCGTGTACGAGCAGTACTTC	CASSLAGGGSVYEQYF
TRBJ2-6	TRBD1	TRBV5-1	17	few	TGCGCCAGCAGCCCGGGGACAGGGCTTACTGGGGCCAACGTCCTGACTTTC	CASSPGTGLTGANVLTF
TRBJ1-1	TRBD1	TRBV29-1	14	few	TGCAGCGTTACCGGGACAGGGGGCGGCAATGAAGCTTTCTTT	CSVTGTGGGNEAFF
TRBJ1-5	NA	TRBV29-1	14	NA	TGCAGCGTTGAAGGTAAGGGGCGCAATCAGCCCCAGCATTTT	CSVEGKGRNQPQHF
TRBJ1-1	NA	TRBV20-1	15	few	TGCAGTGCTAGAGATTACGAGGAAGGGGACACTGAAGCTTTCTTT	CSARDYEEGDTEAFF
TRBJ1-4	NA	TRBV18	15	NA	TGTGCCAGCTCCCAAGTGTGGGCAACTAATGAAAAACTGTTTTTT	CASSQVWATNEKLFF
TRBJ2-2	TRBD2	TRBV10-1	15	NA	TGCGCCAGCAGCAGACTAGCGGGAAACACCGGGGAGCTGTTTTTT	CASSRLAGNTGELFF
TRBJ1-1	NA	TRBV7-2	14	few	TGTGCCAGCAGCTTTCAGGGACAGAACACTGAAGCTTTCTTT	CASSFQGQNTEAFF
TRBJ1-5	NA	TRBV20-1	14	NA	TGCAGTGCCAAAACATCGAGTGGAAATCAGCCCCAGCATTTT	CSAKTSSGNQPQHF
TRBJ2-6	NA	TRBV6-1	14	NA	TGTGGGGCTGGGGACCCATCTGGGGCCAACGTCCTGACTTTC	CGAGDPSGANVLTF
TRBJ2-1	TRBD2	TRBV5-1	15	NA	TGCGCCAGCAACCGAGGGGCTAGCGGAGACAATGAGCAGTTCTTC	CASNRGASGDNEQFF
TRBJ1-2	NA	TRBV30	15	NA	TGTGCCTGGAGTGCAGTAGCCAGCGCTAACTATGGCTACACCTTC	CAWSAVASANYGYTF
TRBJ2-1	NA	TRBV29-1	11	few	TGCAGCGTTGCTAGCGTCAATGAGCAGTTCTTC	CSVASVNEQFF
TRBJ1-4	TRBD1	TRBV20-1	14	NA	TGCAGTGCTCTAACAGGGGGCAGTAATGAAAAACTGTTTTTT	CSALTGGSNEKLFF
TRBJ1-2	NA	TRBV30	12	few	TGTGCCTGGAGTCCGGGGGACTATGGCTACACCTTC	CAWSPGDYGYTF
TRBJ1-2	NA	TRBV3-1	14	NA	TGTGCCAGCAGCCAAGGACTGGAGGGCTATGGCTACACCTTC	CASSQGLEGYGYTF
TRBJ1-1	NA	TRBV18	14	few	TGTGCCAGCGGGATACTCGGGGCGGGAGGTGAAGCTTTCTTT	CASGILGAGGEAFF
TRBJ1-3	NA	TRBV20-1	14	NA	TGCAGTGCGCGGGGACGGACCATTGGAAACACCATATATTTT	CSARGRTIGNTIYF
TRBJ1-2	NA	TRBV18	15	NA	TGTGCCAGCTCACCGACCCTAGCCCCGGCGGATGGCTACACCTTC	CASSPTLAPADGYTF
TRBJ2-5	NA	TRBV7-2	15	NA	TGTGCCAGCAGCTTTTTCCTAGCCGCGCAAGAGACCCAGTACTTC	CASSFFLAAQETQYF
TRBJ2-7	TRBD1	TRBV12-3/TRBV12-4	16	NA	TGTGCCAGCAGTATCCGACAGGGGATGGAGGGACACGAGCAGTACTTC	CASSIRQGMEGHEQYF
TRBJ2-3	NA	TRBV20-1	15	NA	TGCAGTGCTAGATCGAACTACCTCAGCACAGATACGCAGTATTTT	CSARSNYLSTDTQYF
TRBJ2-5	TRBD1	TRBV19	15	NA	TGTGCCAGTAGAAATGGGACAGCGCGCTGGGAGACCCAGTACTTC	CASRNGTARWETQYF
TRBJ2-7	TRBD1	TRBV28	18	NA	TGTGCCAGCAGTGGGGACAGTCGGGCCGGCGGACTTGGCTACGAGCAGTACTTC	CASSGDSRAGGLGYEQYF
TRBJ1-5	TRBD1	TRBV18	15	few	TGTGCCAGCTCACCACTGGGACAGGGTGGCCAGCCCCAGCATTTT	CASSPLGQGGQPQHF
TRBJ2-7	TRBD2	TRBV20-1	16	NA	TGCAGCGCTACGGGTGTGGTTAGCGGGATCGCCCACGAGCAGTACTTC	CSATGVVSGIAHEQYF
TRBJ2-5	TRBD2	TRBV12-3/TRBV12-4	13	many	TGTGCCAGCAGTTTATGGGGGGGAGAGACCCAGTACTTC	CASSLWGGETQYF
TRBJ2-5	TRBD2	TRBV5-6	16	few	TGTGCCAGCAGCTTGCGTCTAGCGGGGGGCTCAGAGACCCAGTACTTC	CASSLRLAGGSETQYF
TRBJ2-7	TRBD2	TRBV6-5	14	NA	TGTGCCAGCAGTTATAGCGGGACTAGCAACGAGCAGTACTTC	CASSYSGTSNEQYF